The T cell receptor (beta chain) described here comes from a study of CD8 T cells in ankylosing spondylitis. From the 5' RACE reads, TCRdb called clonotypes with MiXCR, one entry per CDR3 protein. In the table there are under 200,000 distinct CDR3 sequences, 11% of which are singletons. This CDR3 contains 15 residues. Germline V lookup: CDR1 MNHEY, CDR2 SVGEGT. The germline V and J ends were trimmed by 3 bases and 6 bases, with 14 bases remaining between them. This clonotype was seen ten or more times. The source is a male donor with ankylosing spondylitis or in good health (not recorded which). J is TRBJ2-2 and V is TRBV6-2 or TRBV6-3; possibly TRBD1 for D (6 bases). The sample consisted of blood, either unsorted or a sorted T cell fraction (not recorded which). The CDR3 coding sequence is TGTGCCAGCAGTTATACAGGGTGGGATTCCGGGGAGCTGTTTTTT. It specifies CASSYTGWDSGELFF.